The next 18 T cell receptor beta chains were all read from a single sample in a study of CD8 T cells in ankylosing spondylitis. Study-wide results and caveats: About 8 highly homologous variants made up a TCR beta motif, and this motif appeared characteristic of ankylosing spondylitis blood.

These receptors' targets are unknown. In TCRdb, the 5' RACE reads were re-called with MiXCR into one record per CDR3 protein. The sample includes under 950,000 distinct CDR3 sequences, roughly 19% of them seen just once. The sample was blood, either unsorted or a sorted T cell fraction (not recorded which). Every receptor here comes from a male donor with ankylosing spondylitis.

This clonotype was detected only a few times. The rearrangement joins TRBV6-1 to TRBJ2-7; TRBD1 agrees at 10 bases. The length of the CDR3 is 16 residues. Trimming at V came to 6 bases and at J to 6 bases, leaving 14 bases not matched to a gene. Germline V lookup: CDR1 MNHNS, CDR2 SASEGT. Here the CDR3 reads CASRTLGGTGVREQYF. The CDR3 DNA reads as TGTGCCAGCAGAACCCTGGGCGGGACAGGGGTGCGCGAGCAGTACTTC.

The gene calls are TRBV16 and TRBJ2-7, with D uncertain. CDR3 length: 13 amino acids. V was clipped by 0 bases and J by 5 bases, with 8 bases between them. CDR1 is KGHSY, CDR2 FQNENV, per germline. CDR3 DNA: TGTGCCAGCAGCCAATCAGTAGGAAACGAGCAGTACTTC. Residues: CASSQSVGNEQYF.

This clonotype was recorded at least ten times. This chain connects TRBV5-1 to TRBJ1-1; D is unresolved. Germline CDR1 SGHRS, CDR2 YFSETQ. The CDR3 has 14 amino acids. V lost 0 bases and J 2 bases, leaving 8 bases between the germline ends. DNA for the CDR3: TGCGCCAGCAGCTTGGGTTCGAGCAACACTGAAGCTTTCTTT. Encoded protein: CASSLGSSNTEAFF.

V is TRBV12-3 or TRBV12-4 and J is TRBJ2-2, with 10 bases identical to TRBD2. The V segment lost 5 bases and the J segment 7 bases; nucleotides outside the gene matches: 7. This CDR3 is built from 15 residues. The CDR3 reads CASSPGTSEGGELFF. The DNA for the CDR3 is TGTGCCAGCAGTCCCGGGACTAGCGAGGGCGGGGAGCTGTTTTTT.

This clonotype has just a few counts. This chain joins TRBV5-6 and TRBJ2-7; 9 bases agree with TRBD1. Germline V CDR1 and CDR2: SGHDT, YYEEEE. With V trimmed by 4 bases and J by 3 bases, 8 bases remained unmatched. This CDR3 contains 15 residues. CDR3 residues: CASSTSGTGSYEQYF. DNA of the CDR3: TGTGCCAGCAGCACATCCGGGACAGGGAGCTACGAGCAGTACTTC.

The V and J genes are TRBV12-3 or TRBV12-4 and TRBJ1-5; no firm D call. The CDR3 has 14 residues. Trimming cost V 5 bases and J 2 bases, with 10 bases left between them. The DNA of the CDR3 is TGTGCCAGCAGTCATACTAGGGGCAATCAGCCCCAGCATTTT. Amino acids: CASSHTRGNQPQHF.

In nucleotides, the CDR3 is TGTGCCAGCAGCTTGTACAGTTTCGTCTCTGGGGCCAACGTCCTGACTTTC. This codes for CASSLYSFVSGANVLTF. The chain links TRBV5-8 to TRBJ2-6; D remains ambiguous. V dropped 1 base and J dropped 0 bases, with 11 bases sitting between them. The CDR3 loop spans 17 amino acids. Germline loops: CDR1 SGHTS, CDR2 YDEGEE.

This chain connects TRBV7-9 to TRBJ1-5, with a possible D match to TRBD1 (5 bases). The CDR3 has 14 residues. Trimming cost V 4 bases and J 3 bases, with 10 bases left between them. Per germline, CDR1 SEHNR and CDR2 FQNEAQ (reference sequence). The CDR3 nucleotides read TGTGCCAGCAGCTCACAGGATCCCAATCAGCCCCAGCATTTT. Residues: CASSSQDPNQPQHF.

As to this clonotype: Since a much larger clone is just one base distant, this may be a read error. The V call is TRBV12-3 or TRBV12-4, the J call TRBJ2-3; unclear D gene. The CDR3 extends over 11 amino acids. The ends were cut back, 4 bases at V and 4 bases at J, with 3 bases in the middle. DNA for the CDR3: TGTGCCAGCAGTTGGGCAGATACGCAGTATTTT. Protein: CASSWADTQYF.

The chain uses TRBV6-2 or TRBV6-3 and TRBJ1-1; a possible D gene is TRBD1 (5 bases). The length of the CDR3 is 18 residues. CDR1 and CDR2 (germline): MNHEY, SVGEGT. Trimming left V 6 bases short and J 0 bases short, with 23 bases between. The CDR3: CASRTFKMGQGLNTEAFF. DNA of the CDR3: TGTGCCAGCAGAACATTCAAAATGGGGCAGGGACTGAACACTGAAGCTTTCTTT.

This clonotype was seen a handful of times. The rearrangement uses TRBV4-2 and TRBJ2-5; no definite D call. Germline values: CDR1 LGHNA, CDR2 YNFKEQ. The CDR3 is 14 amino acids. The V end was cut by 3 bases, the J end by 7 bases, with 15 bases between. CDR3 sequence (DNA): TGTGCCAGCAGCCAGGCTAGTGATCACGGGACCCAGTACTTC. Translating it yields CASSQASDHGTQYF.

This clonotype was recorded a few times. The chain joins TRBV29-1 to TRBJ2-1; TRBD2 matches 9 bases. CDR3 size: 11 residues. V lost 7 bases to trimming and J lost 8 bases; unmatched junction nucleotides: 3. CDR1 and CDR2 (germline): SQVTM, ANQGSEA. The CDR3 nucleotides read TGCAGCGCTTTAGCGGGAGATGAGCAGTTCTTC. Encoded protein: CSALAGDEQFF.

The chain couples TRBV7-3 to TRBJ1-1; D unclear. CDR1 SGHTA and CDR2 FQGTGA come from the germline V gene. The CDR3 runs 14 residues. Trimming took off 3 bases at V and 3 bases at J, with 11 bases between the two ends. The CDR3 DNA reads as TGTGCCAGCAGCTTGACGAACACAGACACTGAAGCTTTCTTT. Its protein is CASSLTNTDTEAFF.

The chain combines TRBV7-8 with TRBJ2-3, with 11 bases aligning to TRBD2. After removal of 0 bases from V and 6 bases from J, the junction contained 5 bases not matched to a gene. Germline V gene sequence: CDR1 SGHVS, CDR2 FQNEAQ. CDR3 length: 16 residues. DNA for the CDR3: TGTGCCAGCAGCTTAGCGGAGGGACTAGCGGCCGATACGCAGTATTTT. It translates to CASSLAEGLAADTQYF.

This clonotype was detected only a few times. This chain uses TRBV12-3 or TRBV12-4 with TRBJ2-2; D may be TRBD1 or TRBD2 (6 bases each). V was trimmed by 8 bases and J by 5 bases, leaving 21 bases between them. CDR3 length equals 16 residues. The CDR3 loop reads CASGDEGGPRTGELFF. The CDR3 DNA sequence: TGTGCCAGCGGTGACGAGGGGGGCCCGCGGACCGGGGAGCTGTTTTTT.

The gene calls are TRBV7-6 and TRBJ2-7, with D unclear. V lost 0 bases, J lost 3 bases, and 9 bases lay in between. Germline lookup yields CDR1 SGHVS and CDR2 FNYEAQ. The CDR3 is 14 amino acids. The CDR3, as DNA: TGTGCCAGCAGCTTAGCACCCCTAGACTACGAGCAGTACTTC. The encoded protein is CASSLAPLDYEQYF.

The chain couples TRBV4-3 to TRBJ1-1; 7 bases align to TRBD1. CDR1 is LGHNA and CDR2 is YSLEER in the germline V gene. J lost 4 bases, V lost 0 bases, and 14 bases had no gene match. The CDR3 sequence is 18 residues long. CDR3 nucleotide sequence: TGCGCCAGCAGCCAAGATAGGACAGGATCCGGATCGGGCACTGAAGCTTTCTTT. It codes for CASSQDRTGSGSGTEAFF.

The chain employs TRBV29-1 and TRBJ1-1, with D perhaps TRBD1 (5 bases). The CDR3 contains 13 residues. CDR1 and CDR2 from the germline V gene are SQVTM and ANQGSEA. Trimming shortened V by 4 bases and J by 1 base, and 10 bases separated the two germline ends. The CDR3 here is CSVVGGENTEAFF. CDR3 DNA sequence: TGCAGCGTTGTTGGGGGGGAGAACACTGAAGCTTTCTTT.